Below are 30 T cell receptor beta chains sequenced from a single sample in a study of CD8 T cells in Susac syndrome. It was with random hexamers that roughly 0.5 to 1 ug RNA was reverse transcribed. One entry per CDR3 protein, called by TCRdb with MiXCR from the immunoSEQ multiplex PCR reads. The repertoire holds around 150,000 distinct CDR3 sequences, with approximately 94% as singletons. Sequencing was carried out using CD4+ T cells from PBMCs. The receptors come from a human donor with multiple sclerosis.

V gene TRBV30 combines with J gene TRBJ1-1; the D is unclear. This CDR3 is 14 amino acids long. Trimming took 4 bases from V and 1 from J, leaving 13 bases between them. Germline CDR1 reads GTSNPN; CDR2 reads SVGIG (reference sequence). CDR3 sequence (DNA): TGTGCCTGGATGGTAGGGCACGGGAACACTGAAGCTTTCTTT. Its protein is CAWMVGHGNTEAFF. Supplemented by reference TRBV30 and TRBJ1-1, the full variable domain reads SQTIHQWPATLVQPVGSPLSLECTVEGTSNPNLYWYRQAAGRGLQLLFYSVGIGQISSEVPQNLSASRPQDRQFILSSKKLLLSDSGFYLCAWMVGHGNTEAFFGQGTRLTVV.

This chain connects TRBV9 to TRBJ2-1; TRBD2 agrees at 11 bases. Germline V lookup: CDR1 SGDLS, CDR2 YYNGEE. The CDR3 loop spans 13 amino acids. V lost 2 bases, J lost 10 bases, and 2 bases stayed unmatched. CDR3 residues: CASSVSGREEQFF. The CDR3 DNA sequence: TGTGCCAGCAGCGTTAGCGGGAGGGAGGAGCAGTTCTTC.

The genes are TRBV7-9 and TRBJ2-7; the match to TRBD2 covers 7 bases. V lost 8 bases, J lost 0 bases, and 1 base stayed unmatched. The germline CDR1 and CDR2 sequences are SEHNR and FQNEAQ (reference sequence). This CDR3 is 12 amino acids long. The CDR3 protein is CASGLVSYEQYF. As DNA, the CDR3 is TGTGCCAGCGGACTAGTCTCCTACGAGCAGTACTTC.

J is TRBJ2-7 and V is TRBV28; a possible D gene is TRBD1 (5 bases). Trimming removed 3 bases at V and 3 bases at J, with 9 bases between. The CDR3 spans 13 residues. Per germline, CDR1 MDHEN and CDR2 SYDVKM. This CDR3 reads CASSFPGYYEQYF. The CDR3 DNA reads as TGTGCCAGCAGTTTCCCAGGGTACTACGAGCAGTACTTC.

V gene TRBV20-1 combines with J gene TRBJ2-5; D is uncertain. The CDR3 runs to 13 residues. Trimming stripped 1 base from V and 2 bases from J, with 8 bases between. The germline V gene encodes CDR1 DFQATT and CDR2 SNEGSKA (reference sequence). CDR3 DNA: TGCAGTGCTAGAGGCCTGTCACAAGAGACCCAGTACTTC. It is translated as CSARGLSQETQYF.

The V gene is TRBV28, the J gene TRBJ1-4; no clear D gene. The V gene lost 5 bases and the J gene lost 9 bases, with 13 bases spanning the gap. CDR3 length equals 13 residues. The germline V gene encodes CDR1 MDHEN and CDR2 SYDVKM. In nucleotides, the CDR3 is TGTGCCAGCAGTAACCTCAATACTCAAAAACTGTTTTTT. Its translation: CASSNLNTQKLFF.

V is TRBV30 and J is TRBJ1-3, with D possibly matching TRBD1 (5 bases). Trimming removed 8 bases from V and 0 bases from J, with 14 bases in between. CDR1 and CDR2 from the germline V gene are GTSNPN and SVGIG (reference sequence). CDR3 length: 14 amino acids. CDR3 bases: TGTGCCCTTTGGGACCGTACCTCTGGAAACACCATATATTTT. Its translation is CALWDRTSGNTIYF.

This chain links TRBV10-3 with TRBJ2-3, with 14 positions matching TRBD2. The CDR3 is 17 residues long. V was clipped by 0 bases and J by 5 bases; unmatched bases: 4. Germline values: CDR1 ENHRY, CDR2 SYGVKD. The CDR3: CAISESNGLAGGDTQYF. The DNA of the CDR3 is TGTGCCATCAGTGAGTCGAATGGACTAGCGGGAGGAGATACGCAGTATTTT.

CDR3 bases: TGTGCCACCAGCAGAGTTCACAGGGCAGGCGGGGAGACCCAGTACTTC. Its protein is CATSRVHRAGGETQYF. The chain links TRBV15 to TRBJ2-5; tentative D call: TRBD1 (6 bases). The V end was cut by 1 base, the J end by 5 bases, with 17 bases between. This CDR3 has 16 residues. Germline lookup yields CDR1 LNHNV and CDR2 YYDKDF (reference sequence).

The chain uses TRBV20-1 and TRBJ2-5; D gene unclear. CDR3 length: 15 amino acids. The germline CDR1 and CDR2 sequences are DFQATT and SNEGSKA (reference sequence). With 0 bases removed from V and 5 bases from J, the gap between germline ends came to 16 bases. The CDR3 region is CSARDSTQVRETQYF. The CDR3 region has the DNA TGCAGTGCTAGAGATAGTACCCAGGTCAGGGAGACCCAGTACTTC.

The rearrangement links TRBV19 to TRBJ1-5, with 7 bases lining up with TRBD1. The CDR3 runs 17 residues. V shed 7 bases, J shed 2 bases, and the junction held 14 bases outside the gene matches. CDR1 LNHDA and CDR2 SQIVND come from the germline V gene (reference sequence). The CDR3 DNA sequence: TGTGCCAGTACGTCAGCCAGTACAGGGGTACGCAATCAGCCCCAGCATTTT. Amino acids: CASTSASTGVRNQPQHF.

The chain is built from TRBV6-6 and TRBJ2-7; D is unresolved. Per germline, CDR1 MNHNY and CDR2 SVGAGI (reference sequence). With 6 bases removed from V and 4 bases from J, the gap between germline ends came to 13 bases. This CDR3 is 13 amino acids long. Written as DNA, the CDR3 is TGTGCCAGCAGCTTAAAAACCCTGTACGAGCAGTACTTC. Amino acid sequence: CASSLKTLYEQYF.

The CDR3 reads CASSQVGALFRDEQFF. In DNA, the CDR3 is TGCGCCAGCAGCCAAGTTGGGGCTCTCTTCCGCGATGAGCAGTTCTTC. This chain connects TRBV4-3 to TRBJ2-1; D is possibly TRBD1 (5 bases). Germline V gives CDR1 LGHNA, CDR2 YSLEER. This CDR3 comprises 16 residues. The V end lost 1 base, the J end lost 8 bases, and 18 bases lay between the germline ends.

The chain employs TRBV28 and TRBJ1-4, with TRBD1 as a possible D gene (5 bases). With 2 bases removed from V and 4 bases from J, the gap between germline ends came to 11 bases. Germline CDR1 is MDHEN and CDR2 is SYDVKM. The CDR3 is 15 amino acids. CDR3 residues: CASSLEGPLNEKLFF. The CDR3 nucleotides are TGTGCCAGCAGTTTAGAGGGGCCCCTTAATGAAAAACTGTTTTTT.

The J gene is TRBJ1-3, the V gene TRBV28; D is unresolved. Germline-derived CDR1 and CDR2 are MDHEN and SYDVKM. V shed 5 bases and J shed 0 bases, with 26 bases lying between them. This CDR3 region has 20 residues. This chain's CDR3 is CASSSPGQVTHPSSGNTIYF. The CDR3 nucleotides read TGTGCCAGCAGTAGCCCAGGCCAGGTCACCCATCCGAGCTCTGGAAACACCATATATTTT.

The V call is TRBV24-1, the J call TRBJ2-7, with 7 bases matching TRBD1. The CDR3 contains 13 residues. Looked up from germline, CDR1 is KGHDR and CDR2 is SFDVKD. V trimming: 5 bases; J trimming: 3 bases; junction bases outside the gene matches: 3. CDR3 sequence (DNA): TGTGCCACCAGTGGGGACAGCCTCTACGAGCAGTACTTC. The encoded protein is CATSGDSLYEQYF.

This clonotype was counted a single time. V and J are TRBV23-1 and TRBJ1-1; 7 bases line up with TRBD1. TRBV23-1 counts as an open reading frame of uncertain function. The ends lost 8 bases at V and 5 bases at J; junction bases unmatched: 14. This CDR3 region has 15 residues. DNA for the CDR3: TGCGCCAGCCCCCACGGGAGGGGGCTGAGGACTGAAGCTTTCTTT. Encoded protein: CASPHGRGLRTEAFF.

This chain links TRBV24-1 with TRBJ1-2; 11 positions agree with TRBD1. V was clipped by 4 bases and J by 1 base; unmatched bases: 7. Per the germline V gene, CDR1 is KGHDR and CDR2 is SFDVKD. This CDR3 region has 17 residues. Here the CDR3 DNA reads TGTGCCACCAGTGACCCTGGGACAGGGGGTCATAACTATGGCTACACCTTC. It yields the protein CATSDPGTGGHNYGYTF.

The chain employs TRBV20-1 and TRBJ2-7; 9 bases agree with TRBD1. CDR1 and CDR2 (germline): DFQATT, SNEGSKA (reference sequence). Unmatched junction bases numbered 4, after V lost 5 bases and J lost 8 bases. The CDR3 runs 11 residues. The CDR3: CSAWTGDKQYF. The CDR3 region has the DNA TGCAGTGCTTGGACAGGGGACAAGCAGTACTTC.

V gene TRBV6-2 or TRBV6-3 combines with J gene TRBJ2-1; 12 positions agree with TRBD2. The germline V gene has CDR1 MNHEY and CDR2 SVGEGT. This CDR3 spans 16 amino acids. With 10 bases clipped from V and 6 bases from J, the junction kept 13 bases outside the gene matches. This CDR3 is CATTDRTSGIINEQFF. Here the CDR3 DNA reads TGTGCCACCACGGACCGGACTAGCGGGATTATCAATGAGCAGTTCTTC.

V is TRBV7-3 and J is TRBJ2-2, with 12 bases that match TRBD1. The CDR3 spans 15 residues. CDR1 is SGHTA and CDR2 is FQGTGA in the germline V gene. After removal of 6 bases from V and 7 bases from J, the junction contained 6 bases not matched to a gene. The CDR3 spells CASRLGQGAVGELFF. Written as DNA, the CDR3 is TGTGCCAGCAGACTGGGACAGGGGGCTGTCGGGGAGCTGTTTTTT.

This rearrangement joins TRBV20-1 to TRBJ2-1; 8 bases match TRBD2. Germline V gene sequence: CDR1 DFQATT, CDR2 SNEGSKA (reference sequence). The CDR3 totals 15 residues. The V and J ends lost 5 bases and 2 bases, in that order; junction bases with no gene match: 8. The CDR3 DNA reads TGCAGTGCTCCCCCCAAAGCGGGAGCCTACAATGAGCAGTTCTTC. Protein sequence: CSAPPKAGAYNEQFF.

The chain couples TRBV2 to TRBJ2-1; 7 nucleotides match TRBD2. With V trimmed by 1 base and J by 3 bases, 6 bases remained unmatched. Germline V gene data show CDR1 as SNHLY and CDR2 as FYNNEI. The CDR3 extends over 16 amino acids. The CDR3 nucleotides read TGTGCCAGCAGTGAAGACCCCCGGGAGGTCTACAATGAGCAGTTCTTC. It translates to CASSEDPREVYNEQFF.

The chain is built from TRBV9 and TRBJ2-6; 7 nucleotides match TRBD2. Per germline, CDR1 SGDLS and CDR2 YYNGEE. The V gene end was trimmed by 4 bases and the J gene end by 4 bases; junction bases not matched to a gene: 5. There are 15 residues in the CDR3. The CDR3 loop reads CASSHSGIGANVLTF. CDR3 DNA: TGTGCCAGCAGCCACAGCGGGATCGGGGCCAACGTCCTGACTTTC.

V and J are TRBV20-1 and TRBJ1-4; D is uncertain. The CDR3 covers 12 residues. The germline CDR1 and CDR2 sequences are DFQATT and SNEGSKA (reference sequence). The CDR3 region is CIARTHDEKLFF. The DNA for the CDR3 is TGCATTGCCAGGACGCACGATGAAAAACTGTTTTTT.

The V gene is TRBV20-1, the J gene TRBJ2-1; TRBD2 aligns across 9 bases. Germline trimming cut 3 bases from V and 8 bases from J; bases unmatched to any gene: 14. The CDR3 is 16 amino acids. Germline V CDR1 and CDR2: DFQATT, SNEGSKA (reference sequence). CDR3: CSARGGWREGRDEQFF. DNA of the CDR3: TGCAGTGCTAGGGGGGGGTGGCGGGAGGGCCGCGATGAGCAGTTCTTC.

V is TRBV12-3 or TRBV12-4 and J is TRBJ2-7, with a tentative D call TRBD2 (5 bases). V was pared by 6 bases and J by 1 base, with 10 bases between. The CDR3 totals 13 residues. CDR3 region: CASRTGGSYEQYF. Here the CDR3 DNA reads TGTGCCAGCAGGACTGGCGGGTCCTACGAGCAGTACTTC.

The rearrangement uses TRBV2 and TRBJ2-1; D is possibly TRBD2 (6 bases). The CDR3 has 11 amino acids. Per the germline V gene, CDR1 is SNHLY and CDR2 is FYNNEI. The germline V and J ends were trimmed by 4 bases and 12 bases, with 10 bases remaining between them. Here the CDR3 reads CASSVERAQFF. The CDR3 nucleotides are TGTGCCAGCAGTGTGGAGCGGGCGCAGTTCTTC.

The genes are TRBV7-2 and TRBJ1-2; D is unclear. CDR1 and CDR2 (germline): SGHTA, FQGNSA. The CDR3 totals 15 residues. V was pared by 5 bases and J by 4 bases, with 17 bases between. Written as DNA, the CDR3 is TGTGCCAGCAGCCGGTCAAAGGACGGAAGCTATGGCTACACCTTC. Amino acid sequence: CASSRSKDGSYGYTF. Full variable domain (remainder filled in from reference TRBV7-2 and TRBJ1-2): GAGVSQSPSNKVTEKGKDVELRCDPISGHTALYWYRQSLGQGLEFLIYFQGNSAPDKSGLPSDRFSAERTGGSVSTLTIQRTQQEDSAVYLCASSRSKDGSYGYTFGSGTRLTVV.

The chain combines TRBV20-1 with TRBJ1-2, with a weak D call TRBD1 (5 bases). Trimming removed 4 bases at V and 4 bases at J, with 13 bases between. Germline-derived CDR1 and CDR2 are DFQATT and SNEGSKA (reference sequence). The CDR3 has 13 residues. CDR3 DNA sequence: TGCAGTGCTACCGCCGGGACTTCCTATGGCTACACCTTC. Translating it yields CSATAGTSYGYTF.